This entry lists 23 T cell receptor beta chains sequenced from one sample in a study of blood T cell repertoires in COVID-19 (dated by TCRdb to the early 2020s). Receptors were amplified or captured by the immunoSEQ multiplex PCR assay. Drawn from immuneACCESS, this table holds only the in-frame rearrangements with V and J called that TCRdb kept. Clones are partly lost; checked studies trace under half to an unresolved V gene and leave the rest unexplained. Recorded for this sample are 100,000 to 140,000 clones; 75% to 95% of them occurred a single time. The ten most abundant clones make up over 1% of the sample. The sample consisted of peripheral blood. The receptor set was obtained from a woman between 25 and 40 years old with acute or convalescent COVID-19.

This clone has more than one count but fewer than ten. V and J are TRBV7-8 and TRBJ1-5; TRBD1 agrees at 9 bases. This CDR3 contains 15 residues. J gave up 6 bases and V 1 base, and 4 bases lay outside the gene matches. Germline CDR1 SGHVS, CDR2 FQNEAQ. The CDR3 nucleotides are TGTGCCAGCAGCTTAGGACAGGGGGTGGGTCAGCCCCAGCATTTT. Its translation is CASSLGQGVGQPQHF. Looking up the rest from reference TRBV7-8 and TRBJ1-5 gives the full variable domain: GAGVSQSPRYKVAKRGQDVALRCDPISGHVSLFWYQQALGQGPEFLTYFQNEAQLDKSGLPSDRFFAERPEGSVSTLKIQRTQQEDSAVYLCASSLGQGVGQPQHFGDGTRLSIL.

The J gene is TRBJ2-7, the V gene TRBV19; D not resolved. V lost 5 bases and J 1 base, leaving 15 bases between the germline ends. Germline V gene lookup returns CDR1 LNHDA and CDR2 SQIVND (reference sequence). The CDR3 consists of 15 residues. The DNA of the CDR3 is TGTGCCAGTAGTTCCGATCGCGACACGTCCTACGAGCAGTACTTC. This gives the protein CASSSDRDTSYEQYF.

The genes are TRBV4-3 and TRBJ2-2, with 10 bases fitting TRBD2. This CDR3 is built from 16 residues. With V trimmed by 0 bases and J by 7 bases, 5 bases remained unmatched. Germline CDR1 reads LGHNA; CDR2 reads YSLEER. The CDR3 reads CASSQDLAGEHGELFF. The DNA of the CDR3 is TGCGCCAGCAGCCAAGATCTAGCGGGAGAACACGGGGAGCTGTTTTTT.

The V and J genes are TRBV6-5 and TRBJ2-5; 7 bases line up with TRBD1. Per the germline V gene, CDR1 is MNHEY and CDR2 is SVGAGI. This CDR3 is built from 13 residues. Trimming took 5 bases from V and 7 from J; bases not matched to a gene: 7. Here the CDR3 DNA reads TGTGCCAGCAGTAAAACAGGGGACGCGACCCAGTACTTC. Translated: CASSKTGDATQYF.

This clone appeared a single time. This chain joins TRBV28 and TRBJ2-7, with 14 positions matching TRBD2. Trimming at V came to 2 bases and at J to 6 bases, leaving 3 bases not matched to a gene. Looked up from germline, CDR1 is MDHEN and CDR2 is SYDVKM. The CDR3 totals 15 residues. CDR3 in amino acids: CASSLGLAGGSEQYF. CDR3 nucleotides: TGTGCCAGCAGTTTAGGACTAGCGGGAGGATCCGAGCAGTACTTC.

The chain joins TRBV27 to TRBJ2-7; TRBD1 agrees at 10 bases. V shed 0 bases, J shed 2 bases, and the junction held 1 base outside the gene matches. The CDR3 length is 15 residues. From germline, CDR1 is MNHEY and CDR2 SMNVEV (reference sequence). The CDR3 is CASSLSGTGAYEQYF. The CDR3 nucleotides read TGTGCCAGCAGTTTATCTGGGACAGGGGCCTACGAGCAGTACTTC.

This rearrangement joins TRBV10-3 to TRBJ1-5, with D tentatively TRBD1 (5 bases). The V gene lost 0 bases and the J gene lost 7 bases, with 13 bases spanning the gap. CDR3 size: 15 residues. CDR1 ENHRY and CDR2 SYGVKD come from the germline V gene. The CDR3 DNA follows: TGTGCCATCAGTGAGTCGAACAGGCAATCGCAGCCCCAGCATTTT. Its translation: CAISESNRQSQPQHF.

This sequence joins TRBV5-6 and TRBJ1-2; D may be TRBD1 (5 bases). Germline V gene sequence: CDR1 SGHDT, CDR2 YYEEEE. This CDR3 contains 14 residues. V was pared by 2 bases and J by 1 base, with 9 bases between. CDR3 in DNA: TGTGCCAGCAGCTTCGCGGGGGATAACTATGGCTACACCTTC. Amino acid sequence: CASSFAGDNYGYTF.

This clone is medium-sized by share. The chain carries TRBV5-1 and TRBJ1-2, with TRBD1 matching over 7 bases. The CDR3 runs to 15 residues. J gave up 4 bases and V 0 bases, and 6 bases lay outside the gene matches. Germline values: CDR1 SGHRS, CDR2 YFSETQ. The CDR3 coding sequence is TGCGCCAGCAGCTTGGTCGGGACAGTAATCTATGGCTACACCTTC. Its translation: CASSLVGTVIYGYTF.

The chain uses TRBV9 and TRBJ2-5; 8 bases match TRBD2. The CDR3 contains 15 residues. Germline assignment: CDR1 SGDLS and CDR2 YYNGEE. The junction had 8 bases not matched to a gene; V was cut back by 6 bases and J by 1 base. CDR3 residues: CASTGSGSAQETQYF. The CDR3 bases are TGTGCCAGCACGGGGAGCGGGAGTGCCCAAGAGACCCAGTACTTC.

The chain links TRBV29-1 to TRBJ1-2; TRBD1 is a possible D gene (6 bases). In germline, CDR1 is SQVTM, CDR2 ANQGSEA. The CDR3 is 13 residues long. Trimming shortened V by 1 base and J by 2 bases, and 8 bases separated the two germline ends. The chain's CDR3 is CSVEGGLNYGYTF. CDR3 DNA: TGCAGCGTTGAAGGGGGGCTGAACTATGGCTACACCTTC.

This chain uses TRBV27 with TRBJ1-2; D unclear. This CDR3 has 13 residues. V lost 6 bases and J lost 6, with 14 bases in between. From germline, CDR1 is MNHEY and CDR2 SMNVEV (reference sequence). In DNA form, the CDR3 reads TGTGCCAGCAGGCGGCGCGCCCTCGATGGCTACACCTTC. This sequence encodes CASRRRALDGYTF.

With respect to this clone: This specimen includes other DNA sequences encoding the same CDR3. J is TRBJ1-3 and V is TRBV6-5, with 8 bases that match TRBD1. The trim removed 6 bases at V and 2 bases at J, leaving 0 bases unmatched. Germline CDR1 and CDR2: MNHEY and SVGAGI. The CDR3 spans 13 residues. CDR3 protein: CASRTGAGNTIYF. The CDR3 region has the DNA TGTGCCAGCAGGACAGGGGCTGGAAACACCATATATTTT.

This clone was seen only once. CDR3 in DNA: TGTGCCAGCAGCTTAGGGGGGGCATCTAGCGGGAGCACAGATACGCAGTATTTT. Amino acid sequence: CASSLGGASSGSTDTQYF. The J gene is TRBJ2-3, the V gene TRBV13; TRBD2 agrees at 8 bases. Germline-derived CDR1 and CDR2 are PRHDT and FYEKMQ (reference sequence). The V gene end was trimmed by 0 bases and the J gene end by 0 bases; junction bases not matched to a gene: 8. This CDR3 has 18 amino acids.

CDR3 DNA: TGTGCCAGCAGCGAGACAGGGGTCAGTAATGAAAAACTGTTTTTT. This encodes CASSETGVSNEKLFF. The chain is built from TRBV7-9 and TRBJ1-4; 8 bases agree with TRBD1. The trim removed 5 bases at V and 4 bases at J, leaving 6 bases unmatched. In germline, CDR1 is SEHNR, CDR2 FQNEAQ (reference sequence). The CDR3 totals 15 residues. The full variable domain, with the rest looked up from reference TRBV7-9 and TRBJ1-4, is DTGVSQNPRHKITKRGQNVTFRCDPISEHNRLYWYRQTLGQGPEFLTYFQNEAQLEKSRLLSDRFSAERPKGSFSTLEIQRTEQGDSAMYLCASSETGVSNEKLFFGSGTQLSVL.

The chain links TRBV21-1 to TRBJ1-3; TRBD1 is the table's D call and was not checked against the DNA. TRBV21-1 is tagged as a pseudogene. The CDR3 covers 16 residues. CDR3 sequence: CASIPGQAYSGNTIYF. CDR3 sequence (DNA): TGTGCCAGCATCCCGGGACAGGCCTACTCTGGAAACACCATATATTTT.

The rearrangement joins TRBV6-1 to TRBJ1-4; D unresolved. Germline V gene data show CDR1 as MNHNS and CDR2 as SASEGT. V was shortened by 2 bases and J by 8 bases, with 12 bases between the two germline ends. The CDR3 has 14 amino acids. The CDR3 nucleotides are TGTGCCAGCAGTGAACACGAGGCGAGGGAAAAACTGTTTTTT. Its translation: CASSEHEAREKLFF.

V usage is TRBV5-4 and J usage is TRBJ2-1; D is possibly TRBD2 (6 bases). Trimming took 2 bases from V and 9 from J, leaving 15 bases between them. Germline CDR1 is SGHNT and CDR2 is YYREEE (reference sequence). There are 14 residues in the CDR3. CDR3 coding DNA: TGTGCCAGCAGCTTCGGGGCCCGGGAGAGTGAGCAGTTCTTC. Translation: CASSFGARESEQFF.

The rearrangement joins TRBV5-1 to TRBJ1-4; TRBD1 agrees at 7 bases. V lost 0 bases, J lost 3 bases, and 2 bases stayed unmatched. Germline V gives CDR1 SGHRS, CDR2 YFSETQ. The CDR3 consists of 15 residues. Here the CDR3 DNA reads TGCGCCAGCAGCTTGGTGGGACAGCCTAATGAAAAACTGTTTTTT. Protein product: CASSLVGQPNEKLFF.

This chain links TRBV21-1 with TRBJ1-2; the table's D gene call, TRBD1, was not cross checked with the DNA. TRBV21-1 is given as a pseudogene. The CDR3 contains 13 residues. CDR3 in amino acids: CARGQDLNYGYTF. CDR3 DNA sequence: TGTGCCAGGGGACAGGACTTAAACTATGGCTACACCTTC.

This clone has only a few counts. The rearrangement links TRBV6-2 or TRBV6-3 to TRBJ2-7, with 7 bases aligning to TRBD2. J lost 9 bases, V lost 5 bases, and 10 bases had no gene match. The CDR3 extends over 13 amino acids. The germline V gene encodes CDR1 MNHEY and CDR2 SVGEGT. CDR3 region: CASSQWEGTGQYF. The CDR3 nucleotides are TGTGCCAGCAGTCAGTGGGAGGGCACTGGGCAGTACTTC.

The chain employs TRBV5-4 and TRBJ1-1; D is possibly TRBD1 (5 bases). Germline V gene lookup returns CDR1 SGHNT and CDR2 YYREEE (reference sequence). Trimming took off 4 bases at V and 3 bases at J, with 13 bases between the two ends. The CDR3 sequence is 14 residues long. The CDR3 region has the DNA TGTGCCAGCAGCCGGGGGGGTATGGACACTGAAGCTTTCTTT. It yields the protein CASSRGGMDTEAFF.

CDR3 coding DNA: TGTGCCAGCAGCCACCCCCGGGCAGGGTATAATGGAGGCTACACCTTC. It specifies CASSHPRAGYNGGYTF. This chain connects TRBV9 to TRBJ1-2; a weak D match, TRBD1 (5 bases). V was trimmed by 4 bases and J by 8 bases, leaving 24 bases between them. This CDR3 spans 16 amino acids. Germline values: CDR1 SGDLS, CDR2 YYNGEE. Together with reference TRBV9 and TRBJ1-2, the CDR3 gives the full variable domain: DSGVTQTPKHLITATGQRVTLRCSPRSGDLSVYWYQQSLDQGLQFLIQYYNGEERAKGNILERFSAQQFPDLHSELNLSSLELGDSALYFCASSHPRAGYNGGYTFGSGTRLTVV.